Here is one TCR beta chain with its context. The data were obtained in a study of shared clonotypes between healthy human individuals. In the authors' methods: ImmunoSEQ output lacked quality scores and full-length reads, limiting matched filtering. Here immunoSEQ multiplex PCR was the method, and the copy in TCRdb shows in-frame clones only, minus some. V, J and clone size derive from that table, while D and trimming were established from the DNA sequence. The sample lists a few million clones; just over 90% were seen once. Sequencing was performed on naive CD4+ T cells sorted from blood. As for subset: CD45RA+ positively selected. The sequence was obtained from a young man in good health.

This chain's CDR3 is CASSPTGLKKYEQYF. CDR3 bases: TGCGCCAGCAGCCCGACAGGGTTGAAGAAGTACGAGCAGTACTTC. This chain links TRBV4-1 with TRBJ2-7; 7 nucleotides align to TRBD1. The CDR3 is made up of 15 amino acids. The germline CDR1 and CDR2 sequences are MGHRA and YSYEKL. Trimming cost V 4 bases and J 4 bases; bases outside gene matches: 10.